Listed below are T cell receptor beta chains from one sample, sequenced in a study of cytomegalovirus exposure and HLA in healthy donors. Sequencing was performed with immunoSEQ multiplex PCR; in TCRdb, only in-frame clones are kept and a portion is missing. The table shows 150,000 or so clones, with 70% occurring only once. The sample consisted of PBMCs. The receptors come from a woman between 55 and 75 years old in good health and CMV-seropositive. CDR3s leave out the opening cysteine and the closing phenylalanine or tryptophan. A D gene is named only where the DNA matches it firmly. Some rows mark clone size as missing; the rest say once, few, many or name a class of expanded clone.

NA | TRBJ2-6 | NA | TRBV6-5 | ASSTGFGANVLT
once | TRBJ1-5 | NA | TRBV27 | ASSPNGQLDQPQH
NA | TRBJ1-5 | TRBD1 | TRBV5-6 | ASSHRTGPNQPQH
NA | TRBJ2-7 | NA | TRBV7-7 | ASSLNFRGEQY
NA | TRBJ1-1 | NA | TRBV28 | ASNSWTEAF
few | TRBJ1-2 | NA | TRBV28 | ASSLLRNYGYT
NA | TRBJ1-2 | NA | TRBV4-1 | ASSQAQVRYGYT
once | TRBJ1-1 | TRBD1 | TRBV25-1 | ASSQTGLNTEAF
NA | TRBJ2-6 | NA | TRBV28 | ASSFRGGANVLT
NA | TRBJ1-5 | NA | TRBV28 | ASSLSGDSQPQH
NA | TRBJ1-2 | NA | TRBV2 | ASSEGHRANYGYT
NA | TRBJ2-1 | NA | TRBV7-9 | ASSLSGFYNEQF
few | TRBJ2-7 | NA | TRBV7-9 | SSSWDTYEQY
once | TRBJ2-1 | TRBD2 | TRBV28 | ASSSPGLAGDNEQF
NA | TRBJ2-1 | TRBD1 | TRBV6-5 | ASSYSGTVVNEQF
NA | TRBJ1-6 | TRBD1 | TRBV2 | ASREGTAPNSPLH
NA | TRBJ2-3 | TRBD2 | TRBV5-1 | ASSLGTSGRTDTQY
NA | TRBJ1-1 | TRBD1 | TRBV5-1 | ASSYDSRGTEAF
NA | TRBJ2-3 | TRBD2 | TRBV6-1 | ASSETPGGRTDTQY
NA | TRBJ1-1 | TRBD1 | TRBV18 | ASSPPTGGNTEAF
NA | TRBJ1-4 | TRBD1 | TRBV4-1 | ASSQAPGQSNEKLF
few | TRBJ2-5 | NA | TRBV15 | ATSRDPKETQY
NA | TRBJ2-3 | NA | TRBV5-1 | ASSLGGIVLDTQY
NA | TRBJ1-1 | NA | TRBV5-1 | ASSLREGSTEAF
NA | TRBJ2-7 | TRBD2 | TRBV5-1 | ASSFRREALYEQY
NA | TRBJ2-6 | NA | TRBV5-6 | ASSQDPGANVLT
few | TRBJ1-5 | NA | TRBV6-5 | ASRQGDQPQH
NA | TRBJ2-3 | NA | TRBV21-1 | ASSYLAVSTDTQY
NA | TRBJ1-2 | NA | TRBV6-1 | ASSRGGRNGYT
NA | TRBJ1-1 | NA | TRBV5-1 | ASEAGNMNTEAF
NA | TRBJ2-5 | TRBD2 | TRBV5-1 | ASSLGLAGGGETQY
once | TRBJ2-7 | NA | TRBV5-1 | ASSFLQGGSYEQY
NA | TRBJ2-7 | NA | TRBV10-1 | ASSESLSSYEQY
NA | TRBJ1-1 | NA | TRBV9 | ASSQGSTSGTEAF
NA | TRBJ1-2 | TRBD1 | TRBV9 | ASSGDRGAYGYT
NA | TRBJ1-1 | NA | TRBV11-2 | ASILGTSNTEAF
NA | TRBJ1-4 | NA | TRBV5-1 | ASSPGRLNEKLF